These 26 T cell receptor beta chains were sequenced from one sample in a study of T-cell reconstitution after alpha-beta-depleted transplantation in children (dated by TCRdb to between 2015 and 2016). Libraries were built with PCR. This sample was sequenced with an Illumina HiSeq 2500. TCR library preparation used molecular barcoding, with unique molecular identifiers applied to normalize quantification of the TCRbeta repertoire. TCRdb reran the public reads through fastp at Q25 and MiXCR, keeping productive beta chains. Each record represents a unique CDR3 protein, reported with the most common genes and DNA among its rows. This sample holds 300,000 to 400,000 distinct CDR3 sequences; about an eighth were observed only once. The top ten clones comprise roughly 4.3% of the sample. The material sequenced was PBMCs, taken from the stem cell graft. The source of these receptors is a human donor who donated a stem cell graft to a child with Fanconi anemia.

The chain couples TRBV7-2 to TRBJ1-5; 7 bases are a match to TRBD1. In germline, CDR1 is SGHTA, CDR2 FQGNSA. V trimming: 1 base; J trimming: 5 bases; junction bases outside the gene matches: 2. The CDR3 is made up of 14 amino acids. This CDR3 is CASSLGDSYQPQHF. The CDR3 DNA sequence: TGTGCCAGCAGCTTAGGGGACAGCTATCAGCCCCAGCATTTT.

This clonotype was seen only a few times. The chain has TRBV9 and TRBJ1-1; D is possibly TRBD1 (5 bases). CDR3 length: 14 residues. Trimming removed 6 bases at V and 1 base at J, with 13 bases between. Germline lookup yields CDR1 SGDLS and CDR2 YYNGEE. CDR3 region: CASTPKGKNTEAFF. Written as DNA, the CDR3 is TGTGCCAGCACCCCTAAGGGGAAGAACACTGAAGCTTTCTTT.

The chain carries TRBV7-2 and TRBJ1-1; no definite D call. Trimming pared 3 bases from V and 0 bases from J, leaving 8 bases between. The CDR3 runs to 14 residues. Looked up from germline, CDR1 is SGHTA and CDR2 is FQGNSA. CDR3 nucleotide sequence: TGTGCCAGCAGCTTTCCCGGGTTGAACACTGAAGCTTTCTTT. Amino acid sequence: CASSFPGLNTEAFF.

This chain links TRBV5-1 with TRBJ2-1; 8 bases agree with TRBD2. Germline CDR1 SGHRS, CDR2 YFSETQ. The CDR3 has 13 residues. Trimming at V came to 4 bases and at J to 8 bases, leaving 5 bases not matched to a gene. Here the CDR3 DNA reads TGCGCCAGCAGCCGGGGGGGGTACGATGAGCAGTTCTTC. Its translation is CASSRGGYDEQFF.

Only a few counts were recorded for this clonotype. The genes are TRBV7-2 and TRBJ2-7; D is unclear. Germline loops: CDR1 SGHTA, CDR2 FQGNSA. The CDR3 totals 13 residues. With 5 bases removed from V and 0 bases from J, the gap between germline ends came to 8 bases. The CDR3 coding sequence is TGTGCCAGCAGCCCTGTGGGCTCCTACGAGCAGTACTTC. It encodes CASSPVGSYEQYF.

This clonotype was picked up a small number of times. The chain links TRBV7-9 to TRBJ1-5; no clear D. With 3 bases removed from V and 3 bases from J, the gap between germline ends came to 9 bases. Germline V gene data show CDR1 as SEHNR and CDR2 as FQNEAQ (reference sequence). This CDR3 region has 14 residues. The CDR3 spells CASSFDSVNQPQHF. CDR3 nucleotide sequence: TGTGCCAGCAGCTTCGACTCGGTCAATCAGCCCCAGCATTTT.

The chain carries TRBV11-2 and TRBJ2-5; 10 bases match TRBD2. Germline lookup yields CDR1 SGHAT and CDR2 FQNNGV. V lost 8 bases, J lost 4 bases, and 7 bases stayed unmatched. The CDR3 extends over 14 amino acids. CDR3 DNA sequence: TGTGCCAGCGAGCGGGGGGGCCTTCGAGAGACCCAGTACTTC. Protein: CASERGGLRETQYF. Supplemented by reference TRBV11-2 and TRBJ2-5, the full variable domain reads EAGVAQSPRYKIIEKRQSVAFWCNPISGHATLYWYQQILGQGPKLLIQFQNNGVVDDSQLPKDRFSAERLKGVDSTLKIQPAKLEDSAVYLCASERGGLRETQYFGPGTRLLVL.

There are many counts of this clonotype. The genes are TRBV12-3 or TRBV12-4 and TRBJ1-1, with unresolved D. The CDR3 totals 13 residues. V was cut by 6 bases and J by 0 bases, with 8 bases left in between. The CDR3 protein is CASRSNLNTEAFF. The CDR3 coding sequence is TGTGCCAGCAGATCGAACTTGAACACTGAAGCTTTCTTT.

A few counts support this clonotype. The CDR3 loop reads CSASAVGGADTQYF. CDR3 sequence (DNA): TGCAGTGCTTCTGCCGTAGGGGGCGCAGATACGCAGTATTTT. This rearrangement joins TRBV20-1 to TRBJ2-3; 7 bases line up with TRBD1. The CDR3 covers 14 residues. V was clipped by 5 bases and J by 4 bases; unmatched bases: 9. CDR1 and CDR2 from the germline V gene are DFQATT and SNEGSKA (reference sequence).

The chain recombines TRBV7-6 with TRBJ2-1; D is perhaps TRBD1 (6 bases). Germline V lookup: CDR1 SGHVS, CDR2 FNYEAQ. This CDR3 has 15 residues. V lost 5 bases, J lost 3 bases, and 14 bases lay in between. The CDR3 bases are TGTGCCAGCAGCCCGGGAAGGGGGAACTACAATGAGCAGTTCTTC. Amino acid sequence: CASSPGRGNYNEQFF.

At least ten counts were recorded for this clonotype. The chain joins TRBV5-1 to TRBJ2-1, with a weak D call TRBD1 (6 bases). The V end lost 0 bases, the J end lost 7 bases, and 11 bases lay between the germline ends. The CDR3 spans 14 residues. CDR1 is SGHRS, CDR2 YFSETQ, per germline. The CDR3 reads CASSLGQARNEQFF. CDR3 DNA: TGCGCCAGCAGCTTGGGACAGGCGAGGAATGAGCAGTTCTTC.

The sample holds many counts of this clonotype. The chain carries TRBV6-5 and TRBJ1-2; unclear D gene. Germline V CDR1 and CDR2: MNHEY, SVGAGI. The CDR3 is 15 amino acids. Deletions cut 7 bases from V and 2 bases from J, with 17 bases between. The CDR3 bases are TGTGCCAGCACCCTTGGGCCGGCAGGAAACTATGGCTACACCTTC. Protein product: CASTLGPAGNYGYTF.

In this sample, this clonotype turned up once. This clone may be a read error of a much larger clone one base away. This chain uses TRBV28 with TRBJ2-2, with D possibly called TRBD1 or TRBD2 (5 bases each). The CDR3 is 16 residues long. Germline V gene data show CDR1 as MDHEN and CDR2 as SYDVKM. The CDR3 DNA reads TGTGCCGGCAGACGCCCGGGACGTACGTACACCGGGGAGCTGTTTTTT. Translated: CAGRRPGRTYTGELFF. Complete variable domain (other parts from reference TRBV28 and TRBJ2-2): DVKVTQSSRYLVKRTGEKVFLECVQDMDHENMFWYRQDPGLGLRLIYFSYDVKMKEKGDIPEGYSVSREKKERFSLILESASTNQTSMYLCAGRRPGRTYTGELFFGEGSRLTVL.

The chain carries TRBV4-2 and TRBJ2-1; D possibly uses TRBD1 or TRBD2 (5 bases each). CDR3 length equals 13 residues. Trimming took 4 bases from V and 7 from J, leaving 11 bases between them. Germline CDR1 is LGHNA and CDR2 is YNFKEQ. The CDR3 DNA reads as TGTGCCAGCAGCCCCCTCGAGGGGAATGAGCAGTTCTTC. Translated, it gives CASSPLEGNEQFF.

This chain uses TRBV12-3 or TRBV12-4 with TRBJ2-1; D possibly corresponds to TRBD2 (6 bases). This CDR3 comprises 17 residues. The V gene lost 6 bases and the J gene lost 7 bases, with 25 bases spanning the gap. The CDR3 sequence is CASSSRAGRILENEQFF. The CDR3 bases are TGTGCCAGCAGCTCTCGAGCGGGCCGGATCCTTGAGAATGAGCAGTTCTTC.

The V gene is TRBV15, the J gene TRBJ2-7, with TRBD1 identical over 7 bases. The CDR3 runs to 14 residues. V dropped 4 bases and J dropped 1; count of bases not matched to a gene: 4. In germline, CDR1 is LNHNV, CDR2 YYDKDF (reference sequence). CDR3 residues: CATSKDRLSYEQYF. CDR3 DNA: TGTGCCACCAGCAAGGACAGGTTGTCCTACGAGCAGTACTTC.

DNA for the CDR3: TGCAGTGCTAGAACCCTGACTTCCAGCTCCTACAATGAGCAGTTCTTC. Protein: CSARTLTSSSYNEQFF. The gene calls are TRBV20-1 and TRBJ2-1; D unclear. The CDR3 has 16 amino acids. Germline V gives CDR1 DFQATT, CDR2 SNEGSKA (reference sequence). Trimming removed 2 bases at V and 0 bases at J, with 14 bases between.

The J gene is TRBJ1-1, the V gene TRBV6-2 or TRBV6-3, with 7 nucleotides matching TRBD1. In germline, CDR1 is MNHEY, CDR2 SVGEGT. The trim removed 7 bases at V and 1 base at J, leaving 9 bases unmatched. The CDR3 sequence is 15 residues long. For the CDR3, the DNA is TGTGCCAGCACCAACTGGGGGACAGAGAACACTGAAGCTTTCTTT. It encodes CASTNWGTENTEAFF.

The genes are TRBV12-3 or TRBV12-4 and TRBJ1-1, with 8 bases that match TRBD1. The V segment lost 3 bases and the J segment 1 base; nucleotides outside the gene matches: 4. CDR3 size: 15 residues. The CDR3 DNA follows: TGTGCCAGCAGTTTTGGGGACAGGACGAACACTGAAGCTTTCTTT. Amino acid sequence: CASSFGDRTNTEAFF.

Here the CDR3 DNA reads TGTGCCAGCAGCGCGTTAGGGTACCAAGAGACCCAGTACTTC. This codes for CASSALGYQETQYF. This chain connects TRBV5-6 to TRBJ2-5, with D unresolved. Trimming took off 4 bases at V and 0 bases at J, with 10 bases between the two ends. The CDR3 is made up of 14 amino acids. Germline V gene lookup returns CDR1 SGHDT and CDR2 YYEEEE. Complete variable domain (other parts from reference TRBV5-6 and TRBJ2-5): DAGVTQSPTHLIKTRGQQVTLRCSPKSGHDTVSWYQQALGQGPQFIFQYYEEEERQRGNFPDRFSGHQFPNYSSELNVNALLLGDSALYLCASSALGYQETQYFGPGTRLLVL.

V is TRBV5-1 and J is TRBJ1-6; 7 positions agree with TRBD1. Trimming cost V 0 bases and J 4 bases; bases outside gene matches: 1. CDR3 size: 15 residues. Germline CDR1 reads SGHRS; CDR2 reads YFSETQ. CDR3 in amino acids: CASSLGTGYNSPLHF. The CDR3 bases are TGCGCCAGCAGCTTGGGGACAGGTTATAATTCACCCCTCCACTTT.

In its sample, this clonotype was seen a few times. J is TRBJ1-6 and V is TRBV2; D is perhaps TRBD1 (5 bases). The CDR3 length is 13 residues. Trimming took 7 bases from V and 8 from J, leaving 12 bases between them. Germline lookup yields CDR1 SNHLY and CDR2 FYNNEI. CDR3 region: CASTSLGDSPLHF. For the CDR3, the DNA is TGTGCCAGCACCAGCCTGGGGGATTCACCCCTCCACTTT.

Ten or more counts support this clonotype. The V gene is TRBV12-3 or TRBV12-4, the J gene TRBJ2-2; 7 positions match TRBD1. Losses at the gene ends were 8 bases for V and 3 bases for J; bases not matched to a gene: 6. The CDR3 contains 14 residues. This CDR3 is CASRQGVDTGELFF. CDR3 sequence (DNA): TGTGCCAGCCGACAGGGTGTGGACACCGGGGAGCTGTTTTTT.

This clonotype was recorded a few times. This chain uses TRBV4-3 with TRBJ1-5; D gene uncertain. CDR1 is LGHNA, CDR2 YSLEER, per germline. The CDR3 contains 13 residues. Trimming took 4 bases from V and 5 from J, leaving 9 bases between them. In DNA form, the CDR3 reads TGCGCCAGCAGCCCGAATCGGGATCAGCCCCAGCATTTT. Protein product: CASSPNRDQPQHF.

To note about this clonotype: A much bigger clone sits one base away, suggesting this may be a read error. The V call is TRBV7-2, the J call TRBJ1-1, with D perhaps TRBD1 (6 bases). V lost 6 bases to trimming and J lost 6 bases, with 17 bases between them. In germline, CDR1 is SGHTA, CDR2 FQGNSA. The CDR3 totals 14 residues. CDR3 DNA sequence: TGTGCCAGCAGGCACGGACAGCATCACTCTGAAGCTTTCTTT. Its translation: CASRHGQHHSEAFF.

In this sample, this clonotype turned up many times. The chain joins TRBV20-1 to TRBJ2-5, with 10 bases identical to TRBD2. The CDR3 has 15 residues. CDR1 and CDR2 from the germline V gene are DFQATT and SNEGSKA (reference sequence). Trimming took 1 base from V and 4 from J; bases not matched to a gene: 6. For the CDR3, the DNA is TGCAGTGCTAGAGGGACTAGCGGAGGAAGAGAGACCCAGTACTTC. Its protein is CSARGTSGGRETQYF.